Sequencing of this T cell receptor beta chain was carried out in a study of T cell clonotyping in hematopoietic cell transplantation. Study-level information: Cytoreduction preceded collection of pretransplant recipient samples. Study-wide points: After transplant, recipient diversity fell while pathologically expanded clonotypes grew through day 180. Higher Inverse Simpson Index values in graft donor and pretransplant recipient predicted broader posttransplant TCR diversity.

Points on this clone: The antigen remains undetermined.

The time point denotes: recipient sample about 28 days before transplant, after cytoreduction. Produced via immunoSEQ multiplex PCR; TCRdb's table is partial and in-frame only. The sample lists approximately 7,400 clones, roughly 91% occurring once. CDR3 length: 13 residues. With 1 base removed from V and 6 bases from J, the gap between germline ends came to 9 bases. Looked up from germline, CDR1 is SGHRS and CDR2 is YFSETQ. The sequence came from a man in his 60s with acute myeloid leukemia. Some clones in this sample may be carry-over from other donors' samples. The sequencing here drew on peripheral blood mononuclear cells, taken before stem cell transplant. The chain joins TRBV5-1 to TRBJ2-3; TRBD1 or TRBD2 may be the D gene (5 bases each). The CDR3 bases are TGCGCCAGCAGCTTGCTGGGGACGGATACGCAGTATTTT. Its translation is CASSLLGTDTQYF.